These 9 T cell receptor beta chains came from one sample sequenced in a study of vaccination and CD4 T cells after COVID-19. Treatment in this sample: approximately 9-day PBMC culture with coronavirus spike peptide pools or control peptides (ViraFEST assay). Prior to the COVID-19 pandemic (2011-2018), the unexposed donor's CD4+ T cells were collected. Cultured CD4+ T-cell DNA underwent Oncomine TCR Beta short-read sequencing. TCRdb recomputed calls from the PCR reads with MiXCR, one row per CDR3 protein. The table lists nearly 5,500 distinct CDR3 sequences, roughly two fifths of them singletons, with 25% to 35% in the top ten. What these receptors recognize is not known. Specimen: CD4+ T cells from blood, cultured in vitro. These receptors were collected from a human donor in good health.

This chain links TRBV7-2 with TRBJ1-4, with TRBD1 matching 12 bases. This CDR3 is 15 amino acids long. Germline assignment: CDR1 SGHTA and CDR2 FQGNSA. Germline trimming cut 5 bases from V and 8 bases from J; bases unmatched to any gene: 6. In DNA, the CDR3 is TGTGCCAGCAGCCGGGGACAGGGGGCGTGGGAAAAACTGTTTTTT. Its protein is CASSRGQGAWEKLFF.

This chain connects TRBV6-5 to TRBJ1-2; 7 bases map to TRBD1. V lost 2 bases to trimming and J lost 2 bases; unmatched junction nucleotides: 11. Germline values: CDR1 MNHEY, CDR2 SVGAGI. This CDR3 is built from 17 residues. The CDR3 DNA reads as TGTGCCAGCAGTTACCTTGGCAGGGGGGGCGGGAACTATGGCTACACCTTC. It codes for CASSYLGRGGGNYGYTF.

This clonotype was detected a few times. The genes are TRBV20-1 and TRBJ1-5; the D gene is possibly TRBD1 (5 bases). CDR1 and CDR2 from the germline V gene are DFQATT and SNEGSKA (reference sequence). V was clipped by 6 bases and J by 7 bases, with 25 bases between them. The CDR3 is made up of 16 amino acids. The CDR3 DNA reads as TGCAGTGCCTGGGGGTCGGGGGGATCCGACCCCCAGCCCCAGCATTTT. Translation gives CSAWGSGGSDPQPQHF.

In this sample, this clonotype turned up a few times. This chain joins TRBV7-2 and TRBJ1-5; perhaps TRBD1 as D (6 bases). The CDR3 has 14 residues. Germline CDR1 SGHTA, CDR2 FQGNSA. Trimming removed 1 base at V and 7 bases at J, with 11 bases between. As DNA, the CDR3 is TGTGCCAGCAGCTTAGACAGGGCCTCCCAGCCCCAGCATTTT. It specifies CASSLDRASQPQHF.

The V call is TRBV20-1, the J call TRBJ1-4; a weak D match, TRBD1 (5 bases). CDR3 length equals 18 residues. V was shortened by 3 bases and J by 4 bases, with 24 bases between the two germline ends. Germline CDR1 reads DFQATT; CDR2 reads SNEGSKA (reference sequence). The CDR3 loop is CSARGVPRSGGDNEKLFF. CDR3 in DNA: TGCAGTGCTAGGGGAGTCCCCAGGAGTGGAGGGGATAATGAAAAACTGTTTTTT.

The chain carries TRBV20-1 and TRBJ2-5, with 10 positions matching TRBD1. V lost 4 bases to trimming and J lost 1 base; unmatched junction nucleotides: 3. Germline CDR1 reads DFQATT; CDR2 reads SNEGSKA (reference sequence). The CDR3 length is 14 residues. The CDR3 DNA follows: TGCAGTGCTATAGGACAGGGGGGCCAAGAGACCCAGTACTTC. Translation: CSAIGQGGQETQYF.

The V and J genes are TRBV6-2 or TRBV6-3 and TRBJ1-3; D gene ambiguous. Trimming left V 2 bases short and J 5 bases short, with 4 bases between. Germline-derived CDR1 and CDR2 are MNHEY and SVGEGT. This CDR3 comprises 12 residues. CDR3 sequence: CASSYGRNTIYF. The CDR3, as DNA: TGTGCCAGCAGTTACGGGAGAAACACCATATATTTT.

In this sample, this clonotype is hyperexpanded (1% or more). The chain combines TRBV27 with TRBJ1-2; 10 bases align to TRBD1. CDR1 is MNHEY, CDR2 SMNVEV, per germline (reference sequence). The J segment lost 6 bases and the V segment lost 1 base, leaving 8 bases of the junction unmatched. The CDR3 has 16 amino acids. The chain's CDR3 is CASSLFGQGEIDGYTF. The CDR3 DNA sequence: TGTGCCAGCAGTTTATTCGGACAGGGGGAAATAGATGGCTACACCTTC.

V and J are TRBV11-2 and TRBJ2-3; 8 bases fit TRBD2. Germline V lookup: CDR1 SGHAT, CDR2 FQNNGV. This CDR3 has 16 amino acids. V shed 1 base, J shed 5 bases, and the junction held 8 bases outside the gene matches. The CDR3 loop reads CASSLGAGGVVDTQYF. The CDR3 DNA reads TGTGCCAGCAGCTTAGGCGCCGGGGGGGTCGTAGATACGCAGTATTTT. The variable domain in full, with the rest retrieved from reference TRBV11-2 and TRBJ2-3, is EAGVAQSPRYKIIEKRQSVAFWCNPISGHATLYWYQQILGQGPKLLIQFQNNGVVDDSQLPKDRFSAERLKGVDSTLKIQPAKLEDSAVYLCASSLGAGGVVDTQYFGPGTRLTVL.